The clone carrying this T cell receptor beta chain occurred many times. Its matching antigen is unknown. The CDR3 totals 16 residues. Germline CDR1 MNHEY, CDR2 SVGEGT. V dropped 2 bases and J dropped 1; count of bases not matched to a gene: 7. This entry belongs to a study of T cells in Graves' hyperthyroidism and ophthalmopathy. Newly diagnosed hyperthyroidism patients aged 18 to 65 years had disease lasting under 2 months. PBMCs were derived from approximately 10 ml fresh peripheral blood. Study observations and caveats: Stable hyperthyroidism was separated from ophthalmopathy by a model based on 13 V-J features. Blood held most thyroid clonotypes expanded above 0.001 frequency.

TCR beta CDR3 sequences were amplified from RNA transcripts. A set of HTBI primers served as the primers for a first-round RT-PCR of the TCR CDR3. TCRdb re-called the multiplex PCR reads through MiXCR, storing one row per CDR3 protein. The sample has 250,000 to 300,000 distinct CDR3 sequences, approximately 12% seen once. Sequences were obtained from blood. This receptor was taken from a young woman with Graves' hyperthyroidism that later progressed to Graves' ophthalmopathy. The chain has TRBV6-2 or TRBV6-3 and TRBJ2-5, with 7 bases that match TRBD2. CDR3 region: CASSYSLAEPQETQYF. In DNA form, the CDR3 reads TGTGCCAGCAGTTACAGTCTAGCGGAGCCCCAAGAGACCCAGTACTTC.